The present T cell receptor (beta chain) was sequenced within a study of T cell clonotyping in hematopoietic cell transplantation. Clones were sequenced by immunoSEQ multiplex PCR, and TCRdb holds only the in-frame ones, with some missing. Among about 29,000 clones listed, about 80% were seen once. This clone has just a few counts. Noted time point: recipient sample about 28 days before transplant, after cytoreduction. Deletions cut 3 bases from V and 13 bases from J, with 13 bases between. Germline V gene sequence: CDR1 SEHNR, CDR2 FQNEAQ (reference sequence). CDR3 length equals 12 residues. This sequence was found in a woman aged 25 to 39 with chronic myeloid leukemia. Some clones in this sample may be carry-over from other donors' samples. J is TRBJ1-5 and V is TRBV7-9; unclear D gene. The material was peripheral blood mononuclear cells, obtained before stem cell transplant. CDR3 nucleotides: TGTGCCAGCAGCTTGGAGGGTTGGCAACAGCATTTT. This codes for CASSLEGWQQHF.